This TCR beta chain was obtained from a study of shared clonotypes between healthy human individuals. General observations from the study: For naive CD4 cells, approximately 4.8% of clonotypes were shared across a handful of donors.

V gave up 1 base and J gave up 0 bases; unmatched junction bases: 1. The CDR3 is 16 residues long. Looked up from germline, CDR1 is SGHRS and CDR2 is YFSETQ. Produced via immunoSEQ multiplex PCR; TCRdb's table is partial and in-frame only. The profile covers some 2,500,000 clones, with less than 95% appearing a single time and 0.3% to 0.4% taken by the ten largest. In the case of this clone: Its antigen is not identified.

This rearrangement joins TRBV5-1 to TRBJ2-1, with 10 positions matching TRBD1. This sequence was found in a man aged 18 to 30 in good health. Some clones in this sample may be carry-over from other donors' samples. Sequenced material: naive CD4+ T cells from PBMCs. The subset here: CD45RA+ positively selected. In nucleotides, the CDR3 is TGCGCCAGCAGCTTGTGGACAGGGGGCTCCTACAATGAGCAGTTCTTC. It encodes CASSLWTGGSYNEQFF.